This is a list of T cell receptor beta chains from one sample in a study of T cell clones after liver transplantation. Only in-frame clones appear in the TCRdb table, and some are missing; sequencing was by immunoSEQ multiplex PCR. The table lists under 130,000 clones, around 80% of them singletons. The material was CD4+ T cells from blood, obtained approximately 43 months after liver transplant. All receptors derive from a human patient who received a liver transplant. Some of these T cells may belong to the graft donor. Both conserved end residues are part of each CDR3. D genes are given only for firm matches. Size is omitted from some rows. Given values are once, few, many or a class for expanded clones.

cdr3_nt: TGTGCCAGCAGCGGGAGAGGGGCCTACGAGCAGTACTTC
cdr3_aa: CASSGRGAYEQYF
j_call: TRBJ2-7
v_call: TRBV9
clone_size: .
d_call: .

cdr3_nt: TGTGCCAGCAGCCCGGGCATGGGGAACTACGAGCAGTACTTC
cdr3_aa: CASSPGMGNYEQYF
j_call: TRBJ2-7
v_call: TRBV27
clone_size: .
d_call: .

cdr3_nt: TGTGCCAGCAGCCGGGAAACGTTCGGGGGGACAGGGGCCAACGTCCTGACTTTC
cdr3_aa: CASSRETFGGTGANVLTF
j_call: TRBJ2-6
v_call: TRBV5-8
clone_size: .
d_call: .

cdr3_nt: TGTGCCAGCAGCTCGACAGCGACTAATGAAAAACTGTTTTTT
cdr3_aa: CASSSTATNEKLFF
j_call: TRBJ1-4
v_call: TRBV11-2
clone_size: .
d_call: .

cdr3_nt: TGTGCCAGCAGTTACGTCGGCAGGGATAATGAAAAACTGTTTTTT
cdr3_aa: CASSYVGRDNEKLFF
j_call: TRBJ1-4
v_call: TRBV6-5
clone_size: .
d_call: .

cdr3_nt: TGTGCCAGCAGCTCGTCCGGACAGGGGGCTGGAGGAAACACCATATATTTT
cdr3_aa: CASSSSGQGAGGNTIYF
j_call: TRBJ1-3
v_call: TRBV7-6
clone_size: .
d_call: TRBD1

cdr3_nt: TGTGCCAGCATCAGGACAGATTCCACCGGGGAGCTGTTTTTT
cdr3_aa: CASIRTDSTGELFF
j_call: TRBJ2-2
v_call: TRBV2
clone_size: few
d_call: .

cdr3_nt: TGTGCCTGGAGTCTACAGGGACATGAGCAGTTCTTC
cdr3_aa: CAWSLQGHEQFF
j_call: TRBJ2-1
v_call: TRBV30
clone_size: few
d_call: .

cdr3_nt: TGTGCCAGCAGCTTGGTTTTTCAGGGTAGCGGCTACACCTTC
cdr3_aa: CASSLVFQGSGYTF
j_call: TRBJ1-2
v_call: TRBV5-6
clone_size: .
d_call: .

cdr3_nt: TGTGCCAGCTCGCAGGGCAGGAACACTGAAGCTTTCTTT
cdr3_aa: CASSQGRNTEAFF
j_call: TRBJ1-1
v_call: TRBV18
clone_size: .
d_call: .

cdr3_nt: TGTGCCACCAGCAGAGAAGACAGGGTTAGACTCTATGGCTACACCTTC
cdr3_aa: CATSREDRVRLYGYTF
j_call: TRBJ1-2
v_call: TRBV15
clone_size: .
d_call: TRBD1

cdr3_nt: TGTGCCAGCGGGCTCGCCAGGGATTCTGGGGCCAACGTCCTGACTTTC
cdr3_aa: CASGLARDSGANVLTF
j_call: TRBJ2-6
v_call: TRBV6-6
clone_size: once
d_call: .

cdr3_nt: TGCAGTGTAGTCACCGGCTATGGCTACACCTTC
cdr3_aa: CSVVTGYGYTF
j_call: TRBJ1-2
v_call: TRBV20-1
clone_size: .
d_call: .

cdr3_nt: TGCAGCGTTTCCGGACTAGCGGGGGCCAGGAGCTCCTACAATGAGCAGTTCTTC
cdr3_aa: CSVSGLAGARSSYNEQFF
j_call: TRBJ2-1
v_call: TRBV29-1
clone_size: .
d_call: TRBD2

cdr3_nt: TGTGCCAGCAGCCCCGGGTCCCAGATGGGGACCCAGTACTTC
cdr3_aa: CASSPGSQMGTQYF
j_call: TRBJ2-5
v_call: TRBV11-3
clone_size: .
d_call: .

cdr3_nt: TGCAGTGCTATTTCAATCTACGAGCAGTACTTC
cdr3_aa: CSAISIYEQYF
j_call: TRBJ2-7
v_call: TRBV20-1
clone_size: .
d_call: .

cdr3_nt: TGCGCCAGCAGCGGCCGGGACAGGGACTACAATGAGCAGTTCTTC
cdr3_aa: CASSGRDRDYNEQFF
j_call: TRBJ2-1
v_call: TRBV5-1
clone_size: .
d_call: TRBD1

cdr3_nt: TGCAGCGTTTCAGGAGTAATAGGTGAAAAACTGTTTTTT
cdr3_aa: CSVSGVIGEKLFF
j_call: TRBJ1-4
v_call: TRBV29-1
clone_size: .
d_call: .

cdr3_nt: TGCGCCAGCAGCCTCGGACAGGGGTCAGGGGCCAACGTCCTGACTTTC
cdr3_aa: CASSLGQGSGANVLTF
j_call: TRBJ2-6
v_call: TRBV5-1
clone_size: .
d_call: TRBD1

cdr3_nt: TGTGCCAGCAGTTTCAAGGACAGGGTGACTGGAAACACCATATATTTT
cdr3_aa: CASSFKDRVTGNTIYF
j_call: TRBJ1-3
v_call: TRBV28
clone_size: .
d_call: TRBD1

cdr3_nt: TGTGCCAGCACCTGGGGACAGTCTCGAATTAGGCCAGATACGCAGTATTTT
cdr3_aa: CASTWGQSRIRPDTQYF
j_call: TRBJ2-3
v_call: TRBV2
clone_size: .
d_call: TRBD1

cdr3_nt: TGCGCCAGCAGCCAAGTGGCACTAGCGGGGGGTACTAGGGAGCTGTTTTTT
cdr3_aa: CASSQVALAGGTRELFF
j_call: TRBJ2-2
v_call: TRBV4-1
clone_size: .
d_call: TRBD2

cdr3_nt: TGTGCCAGTACGGGGGCGCGTAACTATGGCTACACCTTC
cdr3_aa: CASTGARNYGYTF
j_call: TRBJ1-2
v_call: TRBV19
clone_size: .
d_call: .